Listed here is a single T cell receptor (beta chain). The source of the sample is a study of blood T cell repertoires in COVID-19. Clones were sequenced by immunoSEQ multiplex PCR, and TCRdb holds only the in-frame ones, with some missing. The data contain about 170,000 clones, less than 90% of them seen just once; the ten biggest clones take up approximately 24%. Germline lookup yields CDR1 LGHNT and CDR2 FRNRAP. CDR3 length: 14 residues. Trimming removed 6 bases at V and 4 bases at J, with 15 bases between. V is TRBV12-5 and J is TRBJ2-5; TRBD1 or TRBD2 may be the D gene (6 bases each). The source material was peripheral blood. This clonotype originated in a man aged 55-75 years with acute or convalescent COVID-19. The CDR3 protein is CASGLRGRGETQYF. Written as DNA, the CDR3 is TGTGCTAGTGGATTGCGGGGCAGGGGAGAGACCCAGTACTTC.